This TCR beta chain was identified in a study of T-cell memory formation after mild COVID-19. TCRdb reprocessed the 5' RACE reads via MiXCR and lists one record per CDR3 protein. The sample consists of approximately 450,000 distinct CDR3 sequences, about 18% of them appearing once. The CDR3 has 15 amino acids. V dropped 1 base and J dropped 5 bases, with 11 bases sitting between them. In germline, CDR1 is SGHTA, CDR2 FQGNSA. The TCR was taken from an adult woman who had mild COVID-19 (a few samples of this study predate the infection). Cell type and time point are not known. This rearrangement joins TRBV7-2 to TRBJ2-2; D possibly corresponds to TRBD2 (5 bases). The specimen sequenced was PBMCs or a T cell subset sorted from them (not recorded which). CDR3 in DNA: TGTGCCAGCAGCTTAGATCGGGATTCTACCGGGGAGCTGTTTTTT. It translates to CASSLDRDSTGELFF.